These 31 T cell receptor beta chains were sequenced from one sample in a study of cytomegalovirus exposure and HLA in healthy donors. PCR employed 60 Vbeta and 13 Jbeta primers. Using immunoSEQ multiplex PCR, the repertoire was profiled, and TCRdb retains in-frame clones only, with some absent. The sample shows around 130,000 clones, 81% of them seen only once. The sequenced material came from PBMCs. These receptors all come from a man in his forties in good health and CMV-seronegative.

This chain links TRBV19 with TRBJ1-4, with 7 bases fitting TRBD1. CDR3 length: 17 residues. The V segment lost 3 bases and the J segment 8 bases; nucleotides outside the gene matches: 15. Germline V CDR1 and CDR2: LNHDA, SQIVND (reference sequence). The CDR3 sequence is CASSIPGQSLQEEKLFF. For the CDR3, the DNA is TGTGCCAGTAGTATCCCGGGACAGTCGTTACAAGAGGAAAAACTGTTTTTT.

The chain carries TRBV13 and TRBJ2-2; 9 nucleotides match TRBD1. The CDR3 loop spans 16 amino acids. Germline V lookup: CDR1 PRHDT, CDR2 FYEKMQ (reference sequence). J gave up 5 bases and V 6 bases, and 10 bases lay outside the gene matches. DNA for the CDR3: TGTGCCAGCAGGGGTCCGGGACAGGGCTCAACCGGGGAGCTGTTTTTT. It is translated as CASRGPGQGSTGELFF.

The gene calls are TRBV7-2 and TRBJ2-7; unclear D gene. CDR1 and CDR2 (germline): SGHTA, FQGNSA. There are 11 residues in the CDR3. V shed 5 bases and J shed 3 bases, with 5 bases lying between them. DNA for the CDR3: TGTGCCAGCAGCCCCAACTACGAGCAGTACTTC. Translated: CASSPNYEQYF. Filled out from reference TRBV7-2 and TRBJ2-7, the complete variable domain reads GAGVSQSPSNKVTEKGKDVELRCDPISGHTALYWYRQSLGQGLEFLIYFQGNSAPDKSGLPSDRFSAERTGGSVSTLTIQRTQQEDSAVYLCASSPNYEQYFGPGTRLTVT.

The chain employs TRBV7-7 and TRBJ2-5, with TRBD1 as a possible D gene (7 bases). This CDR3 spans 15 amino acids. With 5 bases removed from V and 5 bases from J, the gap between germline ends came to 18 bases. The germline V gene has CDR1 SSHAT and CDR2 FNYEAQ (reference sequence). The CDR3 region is CASSQGGTRAETQYF. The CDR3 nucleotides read TGTGCCAGCAGCCAGGGGGGAACACGGGCGGAGACCCAGTACTTC. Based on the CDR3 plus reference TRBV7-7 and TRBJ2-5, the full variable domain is GAGVSQSPRYKVTKRGQDVTLRCDPISSHATLYWYQQALGQGPEFLTYFNYEAQPDKSGLPSDRFSAERPEGSISTLTIQRTEQRDSAMYRCASSQGGTRAETQYFGPGTRLLVL.

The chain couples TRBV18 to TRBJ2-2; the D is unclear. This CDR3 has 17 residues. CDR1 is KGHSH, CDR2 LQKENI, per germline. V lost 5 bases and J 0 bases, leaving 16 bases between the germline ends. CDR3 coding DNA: TGTGCCAGCTCAATTTTGGATGCAGGCTCGAACACCGGGGAGCTGTTTTTT. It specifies CASSILDAGSNTGELFF. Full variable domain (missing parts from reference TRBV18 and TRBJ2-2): NAGVMQNPRHLVRRRGQEARLRCSPMKGHSHVYWYRQLPEEGLKFMVYLQKENIIDESGMPKERFSAEFPKEGPSILRIQQVVRGDSAAYFCASSILDAGSNTGELFFGEGSRLTVL.

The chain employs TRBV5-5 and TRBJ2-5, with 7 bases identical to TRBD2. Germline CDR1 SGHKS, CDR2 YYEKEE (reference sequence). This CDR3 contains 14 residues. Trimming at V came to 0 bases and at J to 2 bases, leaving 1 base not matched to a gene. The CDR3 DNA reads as TGTGCCAGCAGCTTGGCGGGGGGTCAAGAGACCCAGTACTTC. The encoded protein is CASSLAGGQETQYF.

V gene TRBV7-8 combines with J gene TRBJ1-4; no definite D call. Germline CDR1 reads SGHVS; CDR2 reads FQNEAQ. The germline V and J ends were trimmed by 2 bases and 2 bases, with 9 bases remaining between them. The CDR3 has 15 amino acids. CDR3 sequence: CASSLQFLTNEKLFF. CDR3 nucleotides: TGTGCCAGCAGCTTACAGTTTCTCACTAATGAAAAACTGTTTTTT.

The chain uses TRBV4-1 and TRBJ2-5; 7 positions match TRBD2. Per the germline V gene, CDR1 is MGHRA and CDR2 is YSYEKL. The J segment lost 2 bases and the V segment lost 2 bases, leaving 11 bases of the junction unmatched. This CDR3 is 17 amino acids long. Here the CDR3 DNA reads TGCGCCAGCAGCCAACTACTAGGACTAGACCGACAAGAGACCCAGTACTTC. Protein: CASSQLLGLDRQETQYF.

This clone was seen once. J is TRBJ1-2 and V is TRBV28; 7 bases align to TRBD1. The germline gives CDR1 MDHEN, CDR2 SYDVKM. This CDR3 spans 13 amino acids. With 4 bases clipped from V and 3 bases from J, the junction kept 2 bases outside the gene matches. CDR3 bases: TGTGCCAGCAGTTGGGGGACAGACTATGGCTACACCTTC. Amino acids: CASSWGTDYGYTF.

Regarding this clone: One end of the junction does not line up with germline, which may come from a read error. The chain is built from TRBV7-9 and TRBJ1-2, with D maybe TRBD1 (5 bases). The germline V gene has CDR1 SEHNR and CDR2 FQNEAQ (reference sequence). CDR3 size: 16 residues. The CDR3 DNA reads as TGTTCCAGCAGCTTCCCCGGGGGGGGTCATAACTATGGCTACACCTTC. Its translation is CSSSFPGGGHNYGYTF.

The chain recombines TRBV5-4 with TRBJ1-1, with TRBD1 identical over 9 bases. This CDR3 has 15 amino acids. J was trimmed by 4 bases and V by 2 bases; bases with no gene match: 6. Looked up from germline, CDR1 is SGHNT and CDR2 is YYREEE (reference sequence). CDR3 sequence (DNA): TGTGCCAGCAGCTTCCTACAGGGGGCGGTCACTGAAGCTTTCTTT. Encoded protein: CASSFLQGAVTEAFF.

CDR3 DNA sequence: TGTGCCAGCAGTGCCCAAACAGGGGGCGATAATTCACCCCTCCACTTT. As protein: CASSAQTGGDNSPLHF. The chain has TRBV27 and TRBJ1-6; TRBD1 matches 9 bases. Germline loops: CDR1 MNHEY, CDR2 SMNVEV (reference sequence). The CDR3 has 16 residues. Trimming took 5 bases from V and 5 from J; bases not matched to a gene: 7.

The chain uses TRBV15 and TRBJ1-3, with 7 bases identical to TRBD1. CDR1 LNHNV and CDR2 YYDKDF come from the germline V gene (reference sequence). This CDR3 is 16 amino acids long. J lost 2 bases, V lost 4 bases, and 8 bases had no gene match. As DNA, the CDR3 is TGTGCCACCAGCACAAGGACAGGCGTAGCTGGAAACACCATATATTTT. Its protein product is CATSTRTGVAGNTIYF. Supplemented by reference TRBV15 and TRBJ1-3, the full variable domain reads DAMVIQNPRYQVTQFGKPVTLSCSQTLNHNVMYWYQQKSSQAPKLLFHYYDKDFNNEADTPDNFQSRRPNTSFCFLDIRSPGLGDTAMYLCATSTRTGVAGNTIYFGEGSWLTVV.

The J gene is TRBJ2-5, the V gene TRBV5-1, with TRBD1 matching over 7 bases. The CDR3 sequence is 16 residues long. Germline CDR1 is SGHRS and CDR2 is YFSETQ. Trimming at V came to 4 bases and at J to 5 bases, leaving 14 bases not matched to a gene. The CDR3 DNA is TGCGCCAGCAGCCCCGACGGACAGGCCATAGGGGAGACCCAGTACTTC. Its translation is CASSPDGQAIGETQYF.

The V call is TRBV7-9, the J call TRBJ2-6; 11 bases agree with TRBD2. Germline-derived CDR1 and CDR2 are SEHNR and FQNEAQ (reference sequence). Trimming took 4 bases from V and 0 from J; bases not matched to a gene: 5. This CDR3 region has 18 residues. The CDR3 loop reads CASSWGTSGVSGANVLTF. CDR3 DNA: TGTGCCAGCAGCTGGGGGACTAGCGGCGTCTCTGGGGCCAACGTCCTGACTTTC.

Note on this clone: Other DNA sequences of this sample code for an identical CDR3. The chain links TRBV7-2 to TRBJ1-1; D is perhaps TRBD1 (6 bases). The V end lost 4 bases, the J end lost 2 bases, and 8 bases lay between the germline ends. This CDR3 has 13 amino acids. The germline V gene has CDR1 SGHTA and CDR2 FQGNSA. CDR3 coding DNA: TGTGCCAGCAGCTCACAGGGAAACACTGAAGCTTTCTTT. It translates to CASSSQGNTEAFF. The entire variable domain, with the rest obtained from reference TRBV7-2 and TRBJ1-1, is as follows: GAGVSQSPSNKVTEKGKDVELRCDPISGHTALYWYRQSLGQGLEFLIYFQGNSAPDKSGLPSDRFSAERTGGSVSTLTIQRTQQEDSAVYLCASSSQGNTEAFFGQGTRLTVV.

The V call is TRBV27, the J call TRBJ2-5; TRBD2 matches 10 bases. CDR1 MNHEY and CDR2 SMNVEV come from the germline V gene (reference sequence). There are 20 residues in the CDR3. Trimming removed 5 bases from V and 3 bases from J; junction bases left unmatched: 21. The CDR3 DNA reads TGTGCCAGCAGTGGAAGGAGGATAGCGGGAGGTGGAAGTTTCAAAGAGACCCAGTACTTC. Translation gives CASSGRRIAGGGSFKETQYF.

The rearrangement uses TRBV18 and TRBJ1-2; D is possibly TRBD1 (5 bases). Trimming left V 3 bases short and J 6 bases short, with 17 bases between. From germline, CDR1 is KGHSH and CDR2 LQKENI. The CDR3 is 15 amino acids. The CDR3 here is CASSPDRGREDGYTF. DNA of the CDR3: TGTGCCAGCTCACCCGACCGGGGACGGGAGGATGGCTACACCTTC.

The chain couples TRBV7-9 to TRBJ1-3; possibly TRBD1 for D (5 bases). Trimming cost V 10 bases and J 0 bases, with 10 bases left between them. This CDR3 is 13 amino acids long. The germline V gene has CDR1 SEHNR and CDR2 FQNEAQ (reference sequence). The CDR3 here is CATDKSSGNTIYF. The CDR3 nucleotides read TGTGCCACGGACAAGAGCTCTGGAAACACCATATATTTT.

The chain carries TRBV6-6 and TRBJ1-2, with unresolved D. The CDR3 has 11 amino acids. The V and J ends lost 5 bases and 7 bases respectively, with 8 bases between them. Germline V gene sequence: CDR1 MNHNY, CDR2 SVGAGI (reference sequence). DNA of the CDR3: TGTGCCAGCAGTACAGTTTTTGGCTACACCTTC. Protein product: CASSTVFGYTF.

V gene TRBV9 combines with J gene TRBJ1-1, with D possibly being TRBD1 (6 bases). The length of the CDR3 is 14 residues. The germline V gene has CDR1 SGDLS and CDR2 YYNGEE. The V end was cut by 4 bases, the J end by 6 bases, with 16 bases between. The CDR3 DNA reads TGTGCCAGCAGCACAACAGGGTTGGGCTCTGAAGCTTTCTTT. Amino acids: CASSTTGLGSEAFF.

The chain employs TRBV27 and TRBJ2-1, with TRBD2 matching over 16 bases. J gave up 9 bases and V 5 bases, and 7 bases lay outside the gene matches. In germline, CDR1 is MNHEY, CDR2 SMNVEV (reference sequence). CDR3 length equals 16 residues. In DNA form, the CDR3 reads TGTGCCAGCAGTCGGGGGACTAGCGGGGGGGCGGGTGAGCAGTTCTTC. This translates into CASSRGTSGGAGEQFF.

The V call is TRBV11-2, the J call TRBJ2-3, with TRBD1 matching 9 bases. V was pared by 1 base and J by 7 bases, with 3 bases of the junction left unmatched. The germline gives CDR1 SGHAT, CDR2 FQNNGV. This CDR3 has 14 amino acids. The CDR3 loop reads CASSLGTGEHTQYF. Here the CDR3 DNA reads TGTGCCAGCAGCTTAGGGACAGGGGAGCATACGCAGTATTTT.

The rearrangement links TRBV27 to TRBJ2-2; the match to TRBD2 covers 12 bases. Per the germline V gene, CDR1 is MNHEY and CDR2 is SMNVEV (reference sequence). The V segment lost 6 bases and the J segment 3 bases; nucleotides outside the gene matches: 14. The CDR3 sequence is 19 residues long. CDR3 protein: CASSYLATSGRGDTGELFF. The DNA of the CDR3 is TGTGCCAGCAGCTACCTGGCGACTAGCGGGAGAGGGGACACCGGGGAGCTGTTTTTT.

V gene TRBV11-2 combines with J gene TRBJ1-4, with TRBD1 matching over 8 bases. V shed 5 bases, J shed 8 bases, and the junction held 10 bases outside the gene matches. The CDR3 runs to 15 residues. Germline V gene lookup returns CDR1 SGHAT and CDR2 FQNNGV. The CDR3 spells CASSTRTGLGEKLFF. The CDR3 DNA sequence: TGTGCCAGCAGCACACGGACAGGGCTGGGAGAAAAACTGTTTTTT.

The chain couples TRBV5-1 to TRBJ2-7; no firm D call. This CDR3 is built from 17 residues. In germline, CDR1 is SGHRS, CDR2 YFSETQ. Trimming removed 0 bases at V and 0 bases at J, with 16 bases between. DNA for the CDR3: TGCGCCAGCAGCTTGGACCTCCTAGTTTTTAGCTCCTACGAGCAGTACTTC. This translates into CASSLDLLVFSSYEQYF.

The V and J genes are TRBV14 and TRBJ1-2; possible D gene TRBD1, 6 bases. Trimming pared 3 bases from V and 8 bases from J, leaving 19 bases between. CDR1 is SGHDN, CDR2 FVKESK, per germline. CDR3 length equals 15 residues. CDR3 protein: CASSQVGADRLGYTF. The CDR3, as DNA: TGTGCCAGCAGCCAGGTCGGTGCGGACAGACTCGGCTACACCTTC. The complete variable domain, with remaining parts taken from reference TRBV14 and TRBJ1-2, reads EAGVTQFPSHSVIEKGQTVTLRCDPISGHDNLYWYRRVMGKEIKFLLHFVKESKQDESGMPNNRFLAERTGGTYSTLKVQPAELEDSGVYFCASSQVGADRLGYTFGSGTRLTVV.

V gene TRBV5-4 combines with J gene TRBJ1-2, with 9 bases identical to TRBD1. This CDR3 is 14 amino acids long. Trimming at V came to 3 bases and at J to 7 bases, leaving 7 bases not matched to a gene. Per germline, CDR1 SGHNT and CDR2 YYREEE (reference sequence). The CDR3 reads CASSSGQGRSGYTF. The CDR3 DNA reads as TGTGCCAGCAGCTCGGGACAGGGAAGAAGTGGCTACACCTTC.

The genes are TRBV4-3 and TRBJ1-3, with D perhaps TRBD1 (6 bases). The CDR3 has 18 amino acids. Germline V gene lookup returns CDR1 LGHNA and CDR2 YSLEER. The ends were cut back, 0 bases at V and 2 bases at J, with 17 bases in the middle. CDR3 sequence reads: CASSQDVGGGGTGNTIYF. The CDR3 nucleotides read TGCGCCAGCAGCCAAGATGTCGGGGGCGGGGGTACTGGAAACACCATATATTTT.

The DNA for the CDR3 is TGCGCCAGCAGCCAAGAGATCGGGGAAGATACGCAGTATTTT. The encoded protein is CASSQEIGEDTQYF. The chain combines TRBV4-3 with TRBJ2-3; D might be TRBD2 (5 bases). The germline V and J ends were trimmed by 0 bases and 5 bases, with 9 bases remaining between them. The germline gives CDR1 LGHNA, CDR2 YSLEER. The CDR3 runs 14 residues.

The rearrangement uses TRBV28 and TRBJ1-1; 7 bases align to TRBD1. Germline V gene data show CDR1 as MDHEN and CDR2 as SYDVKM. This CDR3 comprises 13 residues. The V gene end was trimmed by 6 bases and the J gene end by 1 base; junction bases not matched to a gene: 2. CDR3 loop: CASSYRGNTEAFF. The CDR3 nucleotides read TGTGCCAGCAGCTACAGGGGGAACACTGAAGCTTTCTTT.